This TCR beta chain is from a study of human T cells and chemical hapten exposure. Study-level information: The patch tests put 0.01% DPC on the skin of the upper back and were read 6 days later. Patients, a majority of them female, were diagnosed with alopecia areata, totalis or universalis.

After removal of 4 bases from V and 0 bases from J, the junction contained 8 bases not matched to a gene. This CDR3 region has 17 residues. Germline-derived CDR1 and CDR2 are KGHSH and LQKENI. Time point defined: patch test 2, 6 weeks after DPC sensitization. Noted treatment: therapeutic diphenylcyclopropenone sensitization with weekly scalp DPC. Individual cDNA molecules (in the library) carried attached unique molecular identifiers. TCRdb called the RACE reads again in MiXCR, with one record for every CDR3 protein. Altogether tens of thousands of distinct CDR3 sequences are present, over 9.5% being singletons, with the ten largest covering under 2%. Study conclusions and caveats: DPC sensitization produced no change in TCRs with frequency above 1 in 1000.

A few counts support this clonotype. The antigen is not known. Sequencing was performed on whole blood, taken in connection with sensitization to the hapten diphenylcyclopropenone (DPC). The TCR was taken from a woman between 45 and 65 years old with alopecia areata. Some clones in this sample may be carry-over from other donors' samples. The V gene is TRBV18, the J gene TRBJ2-3; 9 nucleotides agree with TRBD2. The CDR3 region has the DNA TGTGCCAGCTCACTCTCCTGGACTAGCGAGAGCACAGATACGCAGTATTTT. It yields the protein CASSLSWTSESTDTQYF.